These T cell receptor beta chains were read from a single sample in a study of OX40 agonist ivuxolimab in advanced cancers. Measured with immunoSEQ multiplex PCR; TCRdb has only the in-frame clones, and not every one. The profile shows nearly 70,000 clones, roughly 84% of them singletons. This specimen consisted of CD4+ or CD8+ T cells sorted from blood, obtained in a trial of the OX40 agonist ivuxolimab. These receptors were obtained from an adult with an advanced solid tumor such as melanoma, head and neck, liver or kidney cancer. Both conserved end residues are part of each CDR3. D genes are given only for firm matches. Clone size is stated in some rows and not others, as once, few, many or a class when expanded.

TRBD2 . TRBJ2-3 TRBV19 TGTGCCAGTAGTCCGATAGCGGGGACTAGCACAGATACGCAGTATTTT CASSPIAGTSTDTQYF
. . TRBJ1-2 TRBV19 TGTGCCAGTAGCCTAACTTGGGGGGGCACGGACTATGGCTACACCTTC CASSLTWGGTDYGYTF
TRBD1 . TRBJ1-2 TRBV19 TGTGCCAGTAGTATAGACGGACAGGGATTAGATGGCTACACCTTC CASSIDGQGLDGYTF
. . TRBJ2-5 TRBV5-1 TGCGCCAGCAGAATACAAGAGACCCAGTACTTC CASRIQETQYF
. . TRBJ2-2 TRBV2 TGTGCCAGCGGGGGGGCGGACAGGGTGTTCGCCGGGGAGCTGTTTTTT CASGGADRVFAGELFF
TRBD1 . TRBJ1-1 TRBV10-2 TGCGCCAGCAGAGCTCAGGGGGCGATTGAAGCTTTCTTT CASRAQGAIEAFF
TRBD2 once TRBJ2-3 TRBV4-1 TGCGCCAGCAGCCAAGAAACGGGGGGGAAAGATACGCAGTATTTT CASSQETGGKDTQYF
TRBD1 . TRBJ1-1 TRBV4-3 TGCGCCAGCAGCCAATCCCCACAGGGGAAGACTGAAGCTTTCTTT CASSQSPQGKTEAFF
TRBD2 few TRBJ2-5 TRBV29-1 TGCAGCGTTGATAGCGGGTTCCAAGAGACCCAGTACTTC CSVDSGFQETQYF
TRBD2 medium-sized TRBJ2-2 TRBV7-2 TGTGCCAGCAGTGCTGGACTAGCGGGAGGGCCAAGATACACCGGGGAGCTGTTTTTT CASSAGLAGGPRYTGELFF
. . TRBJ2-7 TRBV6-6 TGTGCCAGCAGTTACTCTCGCCCCTACGAGCAGTACTTC CASSYSRPYEQYF
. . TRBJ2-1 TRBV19 TGTGCCAGTAGTATCGCTAGCTCCTACAATGAGCAGTTCTTC CASSIASSYNEQFF
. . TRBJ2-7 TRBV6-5 TGTGCCAGTCGTCGACCGGGCAGGGAGAACGAGCAGTACTTC CASRRPGRENEQYF
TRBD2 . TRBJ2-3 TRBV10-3 TGTGCCATCGGGCCGGGACTAGCGGGGGGGACAGATACGCAGTATTTT CAIGPGLAGGTDTQYF
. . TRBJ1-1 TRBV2 TGTGCCAGCAGACCAGAAGTGAACACTGAAGCTTTCTTT CASRPEVNTEAFF
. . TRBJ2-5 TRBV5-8 TGTGCCAGCAGCTTTTTACGGCCAGAGACCCAGTACTTC CASSFLRPETQYF
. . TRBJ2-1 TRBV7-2 TGTGCCAGCAGCTTAGGTGGGGGGGCCGGGTACAATGAGCAGTTCTTC CASSLGGGAGYNEQFF
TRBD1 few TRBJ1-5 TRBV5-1 TGCGCCAGCAGCACCGGGACAGTCGATCAGCCCCAGCATTTT CASSTGTVDQPQHF
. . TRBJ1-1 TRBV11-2 TGTGCCAGCAGCGTAAGGTTCCAGAACACTGAAGCTTTCTTT CASSVRFQNTEAFF
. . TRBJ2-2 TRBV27 TGTGCCAGCAGTCGATCCGGGGCTATTAACACCGGGGAGCTGTTTTTT CASSRSGAINTGELFF
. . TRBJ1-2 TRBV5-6 TGTGCCAGCAGCTTGTTCGCCAGACCCTATGGCTACACCTTC CASSLFARPYGYTF
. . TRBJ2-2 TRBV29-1 TGCAGCGTTGTCAGGGATAGCACCGGGGAGCTGTTTTTT CSVVRDSTGELFF
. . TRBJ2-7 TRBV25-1 TGTGCCAGCAGACAGGAGGGCTACGAGCAGTACTTC CASRQEGYEQYF
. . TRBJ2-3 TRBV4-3 TGCGCCAGCAGCCAAGATAAGCGGGCCACAGATACGCAGTATTTT CASSQDKRATDTQYF
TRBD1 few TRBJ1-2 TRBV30 TGTGCCTGGAGTGATCATGGACAGGGAGATGGCTACACCTTC CAWSDHGQGDGYTF
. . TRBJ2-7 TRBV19 TGTGCCAGTAGTGTCAGGGGAGGCGAGCAGTACTTC CASSVRGGEQYF
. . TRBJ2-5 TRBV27 TGTGCCAGCAGTTTCAGGGGAGTAGAGACCCAGTACTTC CASSFRGVETQYF
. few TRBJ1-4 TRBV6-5 TGTGCCAGCAGTAAAGGGACAACTAATGAAAAACTGTTTTTT CASSKGTTNEKLFF
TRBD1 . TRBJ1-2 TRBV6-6 TGTGCCAGCACCACAGGGGGGGACTATGGCTACACCTTC CASTTGGDYGYTF
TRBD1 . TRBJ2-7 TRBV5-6 TGTGCCAGCAGCTTGGGGGACAGGGGTACCTACGAGCAGTACTTC CASSLGDRGTYEQYF
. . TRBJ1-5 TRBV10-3 TGTGCCATCACCTCCGACCGGGCCGAAGGTTATAGCAATCAGCCCCAGCATTTT CAITSDRAEGYSNQPQHF
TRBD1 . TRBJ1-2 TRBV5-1 TGCGCCAGCAGCGTGTCGGGACAGGGCCCCCTTGGCTACACCTTC CASSVSGQGPLGYTF
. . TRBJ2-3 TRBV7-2 TGTGCCAGCAGCTTGGGTCGGGTTCCCACAGATACGCAGTATTTT CASSLGRVPTDTQYF
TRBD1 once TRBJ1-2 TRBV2 TGTGCCAGCAGTGAACGGGACAGCCTATACTATGGCTACACCTTC CASSERDSLYYGYTF
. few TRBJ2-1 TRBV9 TGTGCCAGCAGCGTAGGCCAGGGGTTTGACAATGAGCAGTTCTTC CASSVGQGFDNEQFF
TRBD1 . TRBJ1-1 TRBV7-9 TGTGCCAGCAGCTTGGGACAGGGGGCATACACTGAAGCTTTCTTT CASSLGQGAYTEAFF
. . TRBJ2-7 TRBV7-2 TGTGCCAGCAGCTTTCTTCAGGGCCACGAGCAGTACTTC CASSFLQGHEQYF
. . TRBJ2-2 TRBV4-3 TGCGCCAGCAGCCAACCTACCGGGACATTCACCGGGGAGCTGTTTTTT CASSQPTGTFTGELFF
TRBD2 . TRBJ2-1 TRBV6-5 TGTGCCAGCAGTCCGGGACTAGCGGAGTACAATGAGCAGTTCTTC CASSPGLAEYNEQFF
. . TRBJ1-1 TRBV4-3 TGCGCCAGCAGCCGGGCCCCCGGGACTGAAGCTTTCTTT CASSRAPGTEAFF
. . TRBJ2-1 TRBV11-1 TGTGCCAGCAGCTTAAGGCGTGGGAAGAGCTCCTACAATGAGCAGTTCTTC CASSLRRGKSSYNEQFF
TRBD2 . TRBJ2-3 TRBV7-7 TGTGCTAGCAGCCAGGGACTAGCGGGCACAGATACGCAGTATTTT CASSQGLAGTDTQYF
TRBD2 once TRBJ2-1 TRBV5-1 TGCGCCAGCAGCCTAGGACTAGCCACCACCAATGAGCAGTTCTTC CASSLGLATTNEQFF
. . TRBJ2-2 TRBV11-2 TGTGCCAGCAGCTCCACAAGGCACGGGGAGCTGTTTTTT CASSSTRHGELFF
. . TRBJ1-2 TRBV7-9 TGTGCCAGCAGCTTATCGTCGGCAGAGGGGCATGGCTACACCTTC CASSLSSAEGHGYTF